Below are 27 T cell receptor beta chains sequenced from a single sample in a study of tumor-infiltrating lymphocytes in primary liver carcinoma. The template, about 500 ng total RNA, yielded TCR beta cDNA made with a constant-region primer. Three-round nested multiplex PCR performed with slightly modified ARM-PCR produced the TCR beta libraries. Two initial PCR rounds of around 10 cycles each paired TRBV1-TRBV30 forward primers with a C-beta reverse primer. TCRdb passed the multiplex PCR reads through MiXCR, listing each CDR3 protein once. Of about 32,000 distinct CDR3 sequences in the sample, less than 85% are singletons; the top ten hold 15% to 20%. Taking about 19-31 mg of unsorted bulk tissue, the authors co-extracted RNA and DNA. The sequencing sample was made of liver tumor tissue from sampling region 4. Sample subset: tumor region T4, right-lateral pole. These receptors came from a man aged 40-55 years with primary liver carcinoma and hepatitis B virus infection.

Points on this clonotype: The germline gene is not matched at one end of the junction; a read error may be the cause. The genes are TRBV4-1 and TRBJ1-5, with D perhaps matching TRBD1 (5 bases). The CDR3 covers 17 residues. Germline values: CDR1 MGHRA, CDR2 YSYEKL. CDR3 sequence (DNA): TGCGCCAGTAGCCAAGATCCGGGGACCGCCGGGGATCAGTCCCAGCATTTT. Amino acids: CASSQDPGTAGDQSQHF.

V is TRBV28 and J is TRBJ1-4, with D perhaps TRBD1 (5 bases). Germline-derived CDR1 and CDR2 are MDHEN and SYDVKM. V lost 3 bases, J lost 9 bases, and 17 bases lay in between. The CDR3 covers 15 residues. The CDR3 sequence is CASSFTRVLNKKLFF. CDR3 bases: TGTGCCAGCAGTTTCACCAGGGTTCTGAATAAAAAACTGTTTTTT.

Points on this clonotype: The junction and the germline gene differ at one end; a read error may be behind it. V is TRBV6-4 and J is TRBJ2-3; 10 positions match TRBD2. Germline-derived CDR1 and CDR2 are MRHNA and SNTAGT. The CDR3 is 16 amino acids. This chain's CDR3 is CASSDSSSGSTVTQYF. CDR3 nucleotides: TGTGCCAGCAGTGACTCATCTAGCGGGAGCACAGTTACGCAGTATTTT.

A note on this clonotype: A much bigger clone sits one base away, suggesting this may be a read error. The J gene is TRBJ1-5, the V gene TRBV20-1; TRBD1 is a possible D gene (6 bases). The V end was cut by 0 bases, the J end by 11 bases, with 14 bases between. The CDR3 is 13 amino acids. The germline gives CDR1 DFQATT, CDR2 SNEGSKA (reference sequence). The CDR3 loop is CSARDWGQGAQHF. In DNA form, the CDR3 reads TGCAGTGCTAGAGATTGGGGGCAAGGGGCCCAGCATTTT.

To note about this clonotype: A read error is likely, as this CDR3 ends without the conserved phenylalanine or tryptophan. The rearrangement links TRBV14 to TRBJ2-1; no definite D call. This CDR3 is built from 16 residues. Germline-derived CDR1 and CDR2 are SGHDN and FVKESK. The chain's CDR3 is CASSAVVGWVNNEQFS. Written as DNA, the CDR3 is TGCGCCAGCAGTGCCGTAGTGGGATGGGTAAACAATGAGCAGTTCTCC.

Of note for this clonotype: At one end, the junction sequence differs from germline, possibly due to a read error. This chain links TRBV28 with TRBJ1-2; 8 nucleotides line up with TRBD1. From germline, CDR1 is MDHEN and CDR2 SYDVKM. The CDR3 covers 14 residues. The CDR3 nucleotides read TGTGCTAGCACCCCCCACGGACAGGGAAGTGGCTACATCTTC. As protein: CASTPHGQGSGYIF.

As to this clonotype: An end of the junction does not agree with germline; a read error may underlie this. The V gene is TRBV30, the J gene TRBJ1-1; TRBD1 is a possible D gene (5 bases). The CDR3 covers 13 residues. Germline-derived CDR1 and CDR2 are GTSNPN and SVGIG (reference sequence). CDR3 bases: TGTGTCTGGAGCGTACCCGGGGGCACTGAAGCTTTCTTT. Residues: CVWSVPGGTEAFF.

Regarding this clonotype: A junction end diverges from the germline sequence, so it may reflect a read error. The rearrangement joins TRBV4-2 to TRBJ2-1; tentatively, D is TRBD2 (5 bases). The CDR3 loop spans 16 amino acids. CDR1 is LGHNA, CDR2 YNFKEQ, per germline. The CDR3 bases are TGTGCCAGCAGCCAACTTGGCGGGCTCTCCTACAATAAGCAGTTCTTT. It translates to CASSQLGGLSYNKQFF.

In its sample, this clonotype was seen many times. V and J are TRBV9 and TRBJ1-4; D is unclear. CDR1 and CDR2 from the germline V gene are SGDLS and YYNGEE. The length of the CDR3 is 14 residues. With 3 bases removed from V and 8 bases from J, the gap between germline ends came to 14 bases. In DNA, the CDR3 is TGTGCCAGCAGCGCCCAAATGGGTAGCGAAAAACTGTTTTTT. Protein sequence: CASSAQMGSEKLFF.

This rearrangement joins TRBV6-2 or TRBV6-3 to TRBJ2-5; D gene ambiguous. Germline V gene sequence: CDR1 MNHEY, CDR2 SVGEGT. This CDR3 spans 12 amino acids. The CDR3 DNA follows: TGTAACAGCAGCCTCTCGGATGAGACCCAGTACTTC. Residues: CNSSLSDETQYF.

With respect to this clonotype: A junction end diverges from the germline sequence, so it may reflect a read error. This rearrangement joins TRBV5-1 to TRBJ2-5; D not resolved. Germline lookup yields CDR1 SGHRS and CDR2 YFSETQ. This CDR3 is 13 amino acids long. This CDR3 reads CASSLASLETHYF. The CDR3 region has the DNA TGCGCCAGCAGCTTGGCTTCCCTGGAGACCCATTACTTC.

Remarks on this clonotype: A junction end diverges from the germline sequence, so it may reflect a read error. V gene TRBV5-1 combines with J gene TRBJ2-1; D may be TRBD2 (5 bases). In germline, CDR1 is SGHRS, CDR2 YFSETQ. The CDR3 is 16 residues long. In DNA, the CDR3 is TGCGTCAGCAGCTTGGATGCGGGCGTGGTGGGAGCCGAGCAGTTCTTC. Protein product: CVSSLDAGVVGAEQFF.

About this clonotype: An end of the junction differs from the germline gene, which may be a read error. In DNA, the CDR3 is TGTGCCAGCAGCCCACCCTCCGGGGTGAGTAGAAAGACCATATATTTT. Its translation is CASSPPSGVSRKTIYF. V is TRBV7-9 and J is TRBJ1-3; D gene unclear. There are 16 residues in the CDR3. CDR1 and CDR2 (germline): SEHNR, FQNEAQ (reference sequence). Full variable domain (rest looked up from reference TRBV7-9 and TRBJ1-3): DTGVSQNPRHKITKRGQNVTFRCDPISEHNRLYWYRQTLGQGPEFLTYFQNEAQLEKSRLLSDRFSAERPKGSFSTLEIQRTEQGDSAMYLCASSPPSGVSRKTIYFGEGSWLTVV.

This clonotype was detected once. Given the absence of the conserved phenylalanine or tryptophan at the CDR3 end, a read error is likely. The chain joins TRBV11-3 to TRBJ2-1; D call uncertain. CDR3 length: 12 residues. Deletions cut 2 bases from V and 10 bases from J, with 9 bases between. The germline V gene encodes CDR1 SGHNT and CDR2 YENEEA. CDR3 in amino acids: CASSLNASEQFL. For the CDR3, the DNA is TGTGCCAGCAGCTTAAATGCCAGCGAGCAGTTCCTC.

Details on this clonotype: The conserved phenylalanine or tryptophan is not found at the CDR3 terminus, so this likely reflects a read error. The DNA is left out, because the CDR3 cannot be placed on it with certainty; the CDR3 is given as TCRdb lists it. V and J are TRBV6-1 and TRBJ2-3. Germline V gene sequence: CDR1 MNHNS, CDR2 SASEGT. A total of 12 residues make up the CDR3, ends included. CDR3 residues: CASSDWADTHYS.

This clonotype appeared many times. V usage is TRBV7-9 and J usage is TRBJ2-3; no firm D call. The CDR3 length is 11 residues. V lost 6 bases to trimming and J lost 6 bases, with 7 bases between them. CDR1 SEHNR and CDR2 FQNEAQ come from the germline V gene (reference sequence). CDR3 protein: CASREVDTQYF. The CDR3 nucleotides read TGTGCCAGCAGAGAGGTTGATACGCAGTATTTT.

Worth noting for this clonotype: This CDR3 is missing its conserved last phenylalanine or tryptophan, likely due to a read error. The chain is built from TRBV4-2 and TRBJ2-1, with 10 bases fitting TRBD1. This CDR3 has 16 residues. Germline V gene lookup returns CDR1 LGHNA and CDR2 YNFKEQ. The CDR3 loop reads CASSRAGGQGNNKQFI. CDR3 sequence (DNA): TGTGCCAGCAGCCGCGCCGGGGGACAGGGGAACAATAAGCAGTTCATC.

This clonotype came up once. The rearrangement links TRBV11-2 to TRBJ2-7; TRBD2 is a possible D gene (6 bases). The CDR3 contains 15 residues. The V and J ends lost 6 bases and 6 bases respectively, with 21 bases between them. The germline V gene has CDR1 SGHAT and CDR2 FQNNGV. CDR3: CASSLTLARVSEQYF. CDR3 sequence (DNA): TGTGCCAGCAGTTTAACCCTAGCGCGGGTTAGCGAGCAGTACTTC.

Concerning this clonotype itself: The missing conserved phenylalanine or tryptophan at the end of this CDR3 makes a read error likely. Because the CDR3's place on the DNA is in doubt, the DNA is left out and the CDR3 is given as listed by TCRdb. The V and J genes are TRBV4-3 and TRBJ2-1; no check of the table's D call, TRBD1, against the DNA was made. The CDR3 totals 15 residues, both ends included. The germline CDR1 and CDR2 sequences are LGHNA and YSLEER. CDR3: CASSQFPPADNEQIS.

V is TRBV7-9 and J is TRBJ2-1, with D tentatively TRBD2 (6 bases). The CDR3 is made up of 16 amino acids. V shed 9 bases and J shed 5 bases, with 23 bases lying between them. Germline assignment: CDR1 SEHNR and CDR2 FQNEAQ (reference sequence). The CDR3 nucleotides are TGTGCCAGTAGCCCAGATGGGGGGATTAAAGACAATGAGCAGTTCTTC. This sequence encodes CASSPDGGIKDNEQFF.

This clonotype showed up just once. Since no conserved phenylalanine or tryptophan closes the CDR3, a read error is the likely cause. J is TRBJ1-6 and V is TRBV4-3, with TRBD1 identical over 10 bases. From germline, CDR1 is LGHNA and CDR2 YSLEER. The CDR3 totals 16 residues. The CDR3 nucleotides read TGCGCCAGGAGCTCCTGGGACAGGGGAAGGAATTCATCCCTCCACATT. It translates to CARSSWDRGRNSSLHI.

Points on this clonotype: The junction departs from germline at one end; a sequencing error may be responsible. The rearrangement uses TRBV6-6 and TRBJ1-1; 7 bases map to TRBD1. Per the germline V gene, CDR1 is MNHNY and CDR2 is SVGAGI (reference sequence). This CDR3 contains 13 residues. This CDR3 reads CASCTGETTEAFF. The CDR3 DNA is TGTGCCAGCTGCACAGGGGAGACTACTGAGGCTTTCTTT.

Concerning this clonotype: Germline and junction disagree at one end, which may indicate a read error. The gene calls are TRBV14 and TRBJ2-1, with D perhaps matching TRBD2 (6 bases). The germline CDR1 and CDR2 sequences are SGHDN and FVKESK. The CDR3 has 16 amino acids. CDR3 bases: TGTGTCAGCAGTGCCATAGCGGAGTGGGTAAACAATGAGCAGTTCTTC. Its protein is CVSSAIAEWVNNEQFF.

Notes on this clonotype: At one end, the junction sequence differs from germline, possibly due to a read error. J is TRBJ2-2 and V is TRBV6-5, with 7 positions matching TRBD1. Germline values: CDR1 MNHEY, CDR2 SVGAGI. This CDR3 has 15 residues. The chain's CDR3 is CAGSFRQQGPGELFF. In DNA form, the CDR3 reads TGTGCCGGCAGTTTCCGACAACAGGGGCCCGGGGAGCTCTTTTTT.

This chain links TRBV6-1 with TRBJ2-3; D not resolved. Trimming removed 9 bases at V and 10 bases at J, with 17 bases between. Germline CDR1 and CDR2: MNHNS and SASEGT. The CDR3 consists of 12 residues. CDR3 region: CASKPSTDAQYF. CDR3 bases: TGTGCCAGTAAGCCCAGCACGGATGCGCAGTATTTT.

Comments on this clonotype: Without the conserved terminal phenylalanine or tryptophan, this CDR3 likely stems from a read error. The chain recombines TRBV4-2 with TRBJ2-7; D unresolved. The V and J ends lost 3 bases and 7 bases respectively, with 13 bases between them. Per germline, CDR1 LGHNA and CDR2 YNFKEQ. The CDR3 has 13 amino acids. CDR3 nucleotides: TGTGCCAGCAGCCAGCGTTACGAGAGGGAGCAGTACTCC. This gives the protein CASSQRYEREQYS.

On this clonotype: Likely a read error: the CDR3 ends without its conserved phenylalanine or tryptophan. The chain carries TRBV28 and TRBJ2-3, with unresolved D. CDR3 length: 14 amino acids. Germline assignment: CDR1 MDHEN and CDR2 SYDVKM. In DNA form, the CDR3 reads TGTGTCAGCAGTAAGTCGGTGGTCACAGATACGCAGTATTTG. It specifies CVSSKSVVTDTQYL.